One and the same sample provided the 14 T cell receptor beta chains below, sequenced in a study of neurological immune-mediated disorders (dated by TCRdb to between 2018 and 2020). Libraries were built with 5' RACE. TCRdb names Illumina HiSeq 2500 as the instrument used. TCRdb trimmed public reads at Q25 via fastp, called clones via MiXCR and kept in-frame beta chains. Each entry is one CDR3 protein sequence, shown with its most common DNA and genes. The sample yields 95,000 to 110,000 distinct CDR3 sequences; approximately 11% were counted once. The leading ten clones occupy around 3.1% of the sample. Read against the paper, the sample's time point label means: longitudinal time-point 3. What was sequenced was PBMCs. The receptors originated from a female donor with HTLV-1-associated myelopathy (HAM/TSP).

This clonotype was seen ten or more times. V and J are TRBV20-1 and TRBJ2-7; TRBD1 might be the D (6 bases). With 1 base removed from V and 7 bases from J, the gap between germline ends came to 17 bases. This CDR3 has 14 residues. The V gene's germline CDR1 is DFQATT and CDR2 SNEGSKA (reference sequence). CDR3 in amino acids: CSARVSGVGVEQYF. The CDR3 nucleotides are TGCAGTGCTAGAGTCTCAGGGGTCGGGGTTGAGCAGTACTTC.

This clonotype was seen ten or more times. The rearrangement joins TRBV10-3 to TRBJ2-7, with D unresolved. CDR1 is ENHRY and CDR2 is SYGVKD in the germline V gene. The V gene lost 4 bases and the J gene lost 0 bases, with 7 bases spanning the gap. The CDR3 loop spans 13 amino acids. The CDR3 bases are TGTGCCATCAGTGGTTCAAGCTCCTACGAGCAGTACTTC. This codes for CAISGSSSYEQYF.

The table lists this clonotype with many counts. CDR3 DNA: TGTGCCAGCAGCGTAGGGGGCAGGGTGACAGATACGCAGTATTTT. As protein: CASSVGGRVTDTQYF. The chain is built from TRBV9 and TRBJ2-3; D is possibly TRBD1 (5 bases). V was shortened by 0 bases and J by 3 bases, with 11 bases between the two germline ends. The CDR3 runs 15 residues. Germline V CDR1 and CDR2: SGDLS, YYNGEE. Complete variable domain (other parts from reference TRBV9 and TRBJ2-3): DSGVTQTPKHLITATGQRVTLRCSPRSGDLSVYWYQQSLDQGLQFLIQYYNGEERAKGNILERFSAQQFPDLHSELNLSSLELGDSALYFCASSVGGRVTDTQYFGPGTRLTVL.

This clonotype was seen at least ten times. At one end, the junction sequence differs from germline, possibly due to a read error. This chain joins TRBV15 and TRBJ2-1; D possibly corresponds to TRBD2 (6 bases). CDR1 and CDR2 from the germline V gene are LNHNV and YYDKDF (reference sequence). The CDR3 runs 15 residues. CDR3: CATSRRGAVYNEQFF. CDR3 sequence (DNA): TGTGCTACCAGCAGACGCGGGGCGGTGTACAATGAGCAGTTCTTC.

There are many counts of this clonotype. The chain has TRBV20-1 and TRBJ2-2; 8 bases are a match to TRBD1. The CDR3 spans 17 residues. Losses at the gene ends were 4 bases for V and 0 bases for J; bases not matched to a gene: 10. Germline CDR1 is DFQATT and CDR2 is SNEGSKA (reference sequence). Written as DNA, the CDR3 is TGCAGTGCTATGCCAGGGGGCTTCGCCTCGAACACCGGGGAGCTGTTTTTT. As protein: CSAMPGGFASNTGELFF.

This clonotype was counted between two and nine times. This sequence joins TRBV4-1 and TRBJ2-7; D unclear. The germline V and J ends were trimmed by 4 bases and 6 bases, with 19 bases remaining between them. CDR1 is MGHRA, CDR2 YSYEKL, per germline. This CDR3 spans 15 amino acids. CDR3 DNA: TGCGCCAGCAGCCGGGAAGGTTACTCCCAACTCGAGCAGTACTTC. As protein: CASSREGYSQLEQYF.

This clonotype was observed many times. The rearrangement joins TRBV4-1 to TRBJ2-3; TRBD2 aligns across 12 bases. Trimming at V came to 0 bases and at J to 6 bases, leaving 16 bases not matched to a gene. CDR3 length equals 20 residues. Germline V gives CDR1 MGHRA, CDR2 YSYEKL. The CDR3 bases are TGCGCCAGCAGCCAAGAAAGCGGTAGTCTAGCGGGGGGGGGATGGGATACGCAGTATTTT. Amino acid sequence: CASSQESGSLAGGGWDTQYF.

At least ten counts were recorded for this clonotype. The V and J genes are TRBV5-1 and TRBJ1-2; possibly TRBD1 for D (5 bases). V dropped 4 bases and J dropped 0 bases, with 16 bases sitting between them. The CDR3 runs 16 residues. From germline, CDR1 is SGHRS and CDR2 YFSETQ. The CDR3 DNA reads TGCGCCAGCAGCCGTACGGGGGATAGAGCTAACTATGGCTACACCTTC. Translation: CASSRTGDRANYGYTF.

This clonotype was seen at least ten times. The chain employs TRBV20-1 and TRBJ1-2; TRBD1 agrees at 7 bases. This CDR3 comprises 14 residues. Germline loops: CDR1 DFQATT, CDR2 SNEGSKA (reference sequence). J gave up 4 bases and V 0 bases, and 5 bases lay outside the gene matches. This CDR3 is CSAREGRGIYGYTF. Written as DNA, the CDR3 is TGCAGTGCTAGAGAGGGCAGGGGGATCTATGGCTACACCTTC.

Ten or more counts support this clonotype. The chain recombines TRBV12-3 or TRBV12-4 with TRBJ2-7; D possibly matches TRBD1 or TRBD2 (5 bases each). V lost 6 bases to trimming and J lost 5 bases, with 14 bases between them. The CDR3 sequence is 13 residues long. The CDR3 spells CASRTRWGNEQYF. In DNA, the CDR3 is TGTGCCAGCAGGACCCGGTGGGGGAACGAGCAGTACTTC.

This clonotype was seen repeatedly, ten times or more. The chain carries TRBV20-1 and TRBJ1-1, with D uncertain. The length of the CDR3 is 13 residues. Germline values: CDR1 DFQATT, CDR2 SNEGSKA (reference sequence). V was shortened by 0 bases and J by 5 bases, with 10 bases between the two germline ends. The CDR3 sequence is CSARDTSSTEAFF. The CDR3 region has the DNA TGCAGTGCTAGAGATACGTCGTCGACTGAAGCTTTCTTT.

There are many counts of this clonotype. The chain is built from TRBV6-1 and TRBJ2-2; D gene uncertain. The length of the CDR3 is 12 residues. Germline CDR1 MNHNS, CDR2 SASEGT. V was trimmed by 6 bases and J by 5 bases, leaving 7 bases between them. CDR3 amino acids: CASSMGTGELFF. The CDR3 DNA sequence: TGTGCCAGCAGCATGGGGACCGGGGAGCTGTTTTTT.

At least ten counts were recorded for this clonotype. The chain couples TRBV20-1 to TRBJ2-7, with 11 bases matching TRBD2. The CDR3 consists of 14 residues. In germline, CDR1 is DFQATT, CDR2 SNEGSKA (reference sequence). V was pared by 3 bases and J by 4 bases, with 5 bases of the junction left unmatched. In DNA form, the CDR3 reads TGCAGTGCTAGGACTAGCGGGGCGGTGTACGAGCAGTACTTC. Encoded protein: CSARTSGAVYEQYF.

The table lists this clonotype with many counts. CDR3 sequence: CASSPGASGTNTGELFF. DNA for the CDR3: TGCGCCAGCAGCCCGGGGGCTAGCGGGACGAACACCGGGGAGCTGTTTTTT. The chain recombines TRBV5-1 with TRBJ2-2, with 9 positions matching TRBD2. Germline V gene sequence: CDR1 SGHRS, CDR2 YFSETQ. Trimming cost V 4 bases and J 0 bases; bases outside gene matches: 7. This CDR3 comprises 17 residues.